The clone carrying this T cell receptor beta chain came up once. As handled by the study authors: By means of reference gene primer amplification, nucleated cell counts were estimated. Generated by immunoSEQ multiplex PCR, the TCRdb table keeps only in-frame clones and is missing some. V, J and clone size are taken as reported in that table, and D and trimming were inferred from the DNA itself. The sample has under 300,000 clones, roughly 91% seen once. The record originates from a study of blood T cell repertoires in COVID-19. Cohort placement rested on clinical history that participants reported themselves. Resolution of symptoms, clearance, or two negative PCRs was present in recovered Cohort 3 donors. Germline V CDR1 and CDR2: SGHTA, FQGNSA. The CDR3 has 15 amino acids. V dropped 4 bases and J dropped 0 bases, with 10 bases sitting between them.

Sequenced: PBMCs or T cells enriched from blood (not recorded which). V gene TRBV7-2 combines with J gene TRBJ2-4; no clear D. This TCR was recovered from a man aged 35-49 years who had recovered from COVID-19. The CDR3 reads CASSSPGLAKNIQYF. CDR3 bases: TGTGCCAGCAGCTCCCCAGGCCTAGCCAAAAACATTCAGTACTTC.